The entry below gives a single T cell receptor beta chain sequence along with its context. The data originate from a study of blood T cell repertoires in COVID-19. Across the study: Sources were T cells, B-cell-depleted T cells, or PBMCs; the material itself was cDNA or gDNA.

Participants reported their clinical history, and cohort assignment relied on those reports. CDR1 SEHNR and CDR2 FQNEAQ come from the germline V gene (reference sequence). CDR3 length: 14 amino acids. V gave up 1 base and J gave up 2 bases, with 8 bases separating them. Original processing methods: Amplifying reference gene primers gave estimates of nucleated cell counts. Clones were sequenced by immunoSEQ multiplex PCR, and TCRdb holds only the in-frame ones, with some missing. V, J and clone size are those of that table, while D and trimming were read from the DNA. The sample contains roughly 400,000 clones, nearly 90% of which appear only once.

The sequence came from a woman aged 40 to 50 with acute COVID-19. Sequencing was carried out using PBMCs or T cells enriched from blood (not recorded which). This chain links TRBV7-9 with TRBJ2-5; D is perhaps TRBD2 (5 bases). CDR3 region: CASSLGRVQETQYF. In DNA, the CDR3 is TGTGCCAGCAGCTTAGGGCGGGTACAAGAGACCCAGTACTTC.